The clone carrying this T cell receptor beta chain was counted between two and nine times. Its antigen is undetermined. This CDR3 has 15 amino acids. V dropped 4 bases and J dropped 10; count of bases not matched to a gene: 13. Germline loops: CDR1 WNHNN, CDR2 SYGVQD (reference sequence). Sequenced by immunoSEQ multiplex PCR; TCRdb stores in-frame clones only, minus some. Of 14,000 or so clones in the sample, around 71% were seen once. The data originate from a study of neoadjuvant anti-PD-1 for oral cavity cancer. About the study: Around day 43, patients without progression received a fourth nivolumab dose before surgery. Study-level points and caveats: Higher pretreatment blood Treg/Th17 ratios correlated with higher pretreatment blood and lower post-treatment tumor TCRbeta clonality. With a few patients per group, TCR findings need larger cohorts.

This sample's time point: after neoadjuvant nivolumab, at surgical resection. The patients had HPV-negative, locally advanced oral cavity squamous cell carcinoma. This chain uses TRBV10-1 with TRBJ2-3, with 8 bases lining up with TRBD2. Specimen: PBMCs, collected after nivolumab (anti-PD-1) treatment. The TCR sequence derives from a person aged 40 to 85 with oral cavity squamous cell carcinoma. CDR3 DNA: TGCGCCAGCAGTGTCCAGCGGGAGAATTCCGGAGCGCAGTATTTT. Translating gives CASSVQRENSGAQYF.